The 18 T cell receptor beta chains in this list originate from one sample, sequenced in a study of T cells in Graves' hyperthyroidism and ophthalmopathy. From RNA transcripts, TCR beta CDR3 regions were amplified. First-round RT-PCR with HTBI primers amplified the TCR CDR3 region. TCRdb re-called the multiplex PCR reads with MiXCR, one entry per CDR3 protein. This sample has under 250,000 distinct CDR3 sequences, with approximately 25% found just once. The material sequenced was blood. These receptors were taken from a woman aged 40 to 50 with Graves' ophthalmopathy.

This clonotype was detected ten times or more. The V call is TRBV12-3 or TRBV12-4, the J call TRBJ2-3, with D maybe TRBD2 (5 bases). Trimming stripped 6 bases from V and 0 bases from J, with 19 bases between. The CDR3 sequence is 17 residues long. The CDR3 region is CASSPRWAGASTDTQYF. In DNA, the CDR3 is TGTGCCAGCAGCCCTCGGTGGGCGGGTGCTAGCACAGATACGCAGTATTTT.

V gene TRBV3-1 combines with J gene TRBJ2-5; 7 bases are a match to TRBD2. CDR1 is LGHDT and CDR2 is YNNKEL in the germline V gene (reference sequence). The CDR3 loop spans 14 amino acids. V lost 1 base, J lost 4 bases, and 3 bases stayed unmatched. CDR3 in DNA: TGTGCCAGCAGCCAAGTAATAGCGGGAGAGACCCAGTACTTC. Translating it yields CASSQVIAGETQYF.

This clonotype occurred many times. The rearrangement uses TRBV19 and TRBJ2-2, with 10 bases matching TRBD2. The CDR3 consists of 16 residues. CDR1 LNHDA and CDR2 SQIVND come from the germline V gene (reference sequence). The V segment lost 7 bases and the J segment 0 bases; nucleotides outside the gene matches: 5. CDR3 sequence (DNA): TGTGCCAGTAAACTAGCGGGGTATGCGAACACCGGGGAGCTGTTTTTT. Its translation is CASKLAGYANTGELFF.

This clonotype was counted only a few times. This rearrangement joins TRBV4-2 to TRBJ1-5, with 8 bases fitting TRBD1. CDR1 and CDR2 from the germline V gene are LGHNA and YNFKEQ. The V segment lost 1 base and the J segment 0 bases; nucleotides outside the gene matches: 11. There are 19 residues in the CDR3. This CDR3 reads CASSQGFGDRTYSNQPQHF. CDR3 sequence (DNA): TGTGCCAGCAGCCAAGGATTTGGGGACAGGACTTATAGCAATCAGCCCCAGCATTTT.

The sample holds many counts of this clonotype. The gene calls are TRBV28 and TRBJ2-7; TRBD1 aligns across 8 bases. The CDR3 has 15 amino acids. Germline CDR1 is MDHEN and CDR2 is SYDVKM. After removal of 4 bases from V and 5 bases from J, the junction contained 10 bases not matched to a gene. In DNA form, the CDR3 reads TGTGCCAGCAGTTCCTCTGGACAGGGTCGGGACGAGCAGTACTTC. It is translated as CASSSSGQGRDEQYF.

This clonotype has just a few counts. One junction end does not reproduce the germline sequence, and a read error may be involved. The genes are TRBV18 and TRBJ1-1; 9 bases are a match to TRBD1. Germline V CDR1 and CDR2: KGHSH, LQKENI. The CDR3 has 16 amino acids. CDR3 nucleotides: TGTGCCATCTCACCGGGACAGGGACGGTTGAACACTGAAGCCTTCTTT. Its protein product is CAISPGQGRLNTEAFF. The full variable domain, its missing parts supplied by reference TRBV18 and TRBJ1-1, is NAGVMQNPRHLVRRRGQEARLRCSPMKGHSHVYWYRQLPEEGLKFMVYLQKENIIDESGMPKERFSAEFPKEGPSILRIQQVVRGDSAAYFCAISPGQGRLNTEAFFGQGTRLTVV.

The chain is built from TRBV7-8 and TRBJ1-2; 8 bases line up with TRBD1. V shed 3 bases, J shed 5 bases, and the junction held 5 bases outside the gene matches. The CDR3 is 14 residues long. Germline V gene data show CDR1 as SGHVS and CDR2 as FQNEAQ. CDR3 protein: CASSFAGQGYGYTF. The CDR3 DNA follows: TGTGCCAGCAGCTTTGCTGGACAGGGATATGGCTACACCTTC.

The J gene is TRBJ2-7, the V gene TRBV20-1; D is perhaps TRBD1 (6 bases). V was shortened by 3 bases and J by 6 bases, with 18 bases between the two germline ends. CDR3 length: 14 residues. The germline gives CDR1 DFQATT, CDR2 SNEGSKA (reference sequence). This CDR3 reads CSASGQGRSGEQYF. In DNA, the CDR3 is TGCAGTGCTAGTGGTCAGGGGCGAAGTGGCGAGCAGTACTTC.

This clonotype has a count of ten or more. The chain is built from TRBV20-1 and TRBJ1-6, with D perhaps TRBD1 (6 bases). The CDR3 loop spans 13 amino acids. Germline V gene lookup returns CDR1 DFQATT and CDR2 SNEGSKA (reference sequence). The V gene lost 6 bases and the J gene lost 8 bases, with 14 bases spanning the gap. CDR3 loop: CSANRALDSPLHF. For the CDR3, the DNA is TGCAGTGCCAACAGGGCGTTGGATTCACCCCTCCACTTT.

This rearrangement joins TRBV6-5 to TRBJ1-5; 10 bases line up with TRBD1. The trim removed 4 bases at V and 3 bases at J, leaving 6 bases unmatched. Germline V gives CDR1 MNHEY, CDR2 SVGAGI. This CDR3 spans 16 amino acids. CDR3: CASSWGTGVTNQPQHF. The CDR3 coding sequence is TGTGCCAGCAGTTGGGGGACAGGGGTTACCAATCAGCCCCAGCATTTT.

This clonotype was detected only a few times. DNA of the CDR3: TGTGCCAGCAGCTTAGTATCCGGGGGGTCGGGTGAAGCTTTCTTT. Translated, it gives CASSLVSGGSGEAFF. The genes are TRBV7-9 and TRBJ1-1, with a weak D call TRBD1 (5 bases). Germline-derived CDR1 and CDR2 are SEHNR and FQNEAQ (reference sequence). Trimming took 1 base from V and 7 from J, leaving 16 bases between them. This CDR3 is built from 15 residues.

About this clonotype: Being one base from a much bigger clone, this may be a read error. Here the CDR3 omits its conserved ending phenylalanine or tryptophan, so a read error is the likely source. The chain is built from TRBV15 and TRBJ1-6; D remains unclear. Trimming stripped 0 bases from V and 9 bases from J, with 3 bases between. Germline V gene data show CDR1 as LNHNV and CDR2 as YYDKDF (reference sequence). CDR3 size: 12 residues. The CDR3 DNA follows: TGTGCCACCAGCAGAGACCGTTCACCCCTCCACCTT. Amino acid sequence: CATSRDRSPLHL.

The chain combines TRBV6-2 or TRBV6-3 with TRBJ1-5; tentatively, D is TRBD1 (5 bases). The CDR3 totals 16 residues. Germline V lookup: CDR1 MNHEY, CDR2 SVGEGT. Trimming pared 1 base from V and 5 bases from J, leaving 15 bases between. In nucleotides, the CDR3 is TGTGCCAGCAGTTACTACCCGGGACTGAACTATCAGCCCCAGCATTTT. It encodes CASSYYPGLNYQPQHF.

This clonotype was picked up many times. This chain uses TRBV2 with TRBJ2-7, with D tentatively TRBD2 (5 bases). The CDR3 contains 13 residues. V gave up 7 bases and J gave up 0 bases, with 10 bases separating them. Germline CDR1 reads SNHLY; CDR2 reads FYNNEI. CDR3 coding DNA: TGTGCCAGCAACCCTAGCCTCTCCTACGAGCAGTACTTC. This translates into CASNPSLSYEQYF.

This clonotype was detected a few times. The chain recombines TRBV24-1 with TRBJ2-5; maybe TRBD2 (6 bases). The V gene lost 9 bases and the J gene lost 9 bases, with 13 bases spanning the gap. The CDR3 extends over 11 amino acids. From germline, CDR1 is KGHDR and CDR2 SFDVKD. CDR3 residues: CATGTPVAQYF. The CDR3 region has the DNA TGTGCCACCGGGACTCCTGTGGCCCAGTACTTC.

The sample holds many counts of this clonotype. The rearrangement joins TRBV24-1 to TRBJ1-1, with unresolved D. This CDR3 spans 15 amino acids. Germline loops: CDR1 KGHDR, CDR2 SFDVKD. The ends were cut back, 2 bases at V and 6 bases at J, with 15 bases in the middle. The CDR3 sequence: CATSDSDDLHPEAFF. In nucleotides, the CDR3 is TGTGCCACCAGTGATTCGGACGACCTCCACCCTGAAGCTTTCTTT.

The table lists this clonotype with many counts. The rearrangement joins TRBV24-1 to TRBJ2-7; 9 nucleotides match TRBD1. This CDR3 region has 14 residues. Germline CDR1 is KGHDR and CDR2 is SFDVKD. Trimming took 4 bases from V and 1 from J; bases not matched to a gene: 1. The CDR3 coding sequence is TGTGCCACCAGTGACGACAGGGGGTCCTACGAGCAGTACTTC. Translation gives CATSDDRGSYEQYF.

This chain links TRBV7-2 with TRBJ2-5; maybe TRBD2 (5 bases). CDR1 and CDR2 (germline): SGHTA, FQGNSA. There are 15 residues in the CDR3. With 5 bases removed from V and 5 bases from J, the gap between germline ends came to 18 bases. CDR3 sequence (DNA): TGTGCCAGCAGCCTACGACTCAGCTCGGGGGAGACCCAGTACTTC. Translating it yields CASSLRLSSGETQYF.